One sample yielded the 27 T cell receptor beta chains listed below, sequenced in a study of cytotoxic CD8 clonotypes in ibrutinib-treated CLL. TCRdb's table, derived via immunoSEQ multiplex PCR, lists solely in-frame clones and lacks some. The data contain 110,000 or so clones, about 53% of them seen just once; the ten biggest clones take up 37%. Sample: PBMCs, taken after 24 months of ibrutinib treatment. Receptors were obtained from a human donor with chronic lymphocytic leukemia.

About this clone: The junction and the germline gene differ at one end; a read error may be behind it. The CDR3 is CASSLITGIDNEQFF. In nucleotides, the CDR3 is TGTGCTAGCAGCTTAATTACAGGGATCGACAATGAGCAGTTCTTC. This chain links TRBV7-7 with TRBJ2-1, with D maybe TRBD1 (6 bases). Germline CDR1 is SSHAT and CDR2 is FNYEAQ (reference sequence). This CDR3 comprises 15 residues.

V usage is TRBV11-3 and J usage is TRBJ2-5, with D perhaps being TRBD1 or TRBD2 (7 bases each). Germline V gene lookup returns CDR1 SGHNT and CDR2 YENEEA. V was shortened by 5 bases and J by 6 bases, with 19 bases between the two germline ends. The CDR3 consists of 15 residues. The CDR3, as DNA: TGTGCCAGCAGCCCAGGGGGGGCTGACACGCAGACCCAGTACTTC. Encoded protein: CASSPGGADTQTQYF.

A few counts support this clone. The chain carries TRBV9 and TRBJ2-3; 15 bases line up with TRBD2. From germline, CDR1 is SGDLS and CDR2 YYNGEE. V lost 2 bases to trimming and J lost 3 bases; unmatched junction nucleotides: 1. The CDR3 runs 16 residues. The CDR3 sequence is CASSVGTSGGTDTQYF. The CDR3 nucleotides are TGTGCCAGCAGCGTCGGGACTAGCGGGGGGACAGATACGCAGTATTTT.

This clone came up a few times. As DNA, the CDR3 is TGCAGCGTTGAGTCCAGGGCTCCAGATACGCAGTATTTT. Protein sequence: CSVESRAPDTQYF. The rearrangement uses TRBV29-1 and TRBJ2-3; TRBD1 is a possible D gene (5 bases). V shed 3 bases and J shed 4 bases, with 11 bases lying between them. In germline, CDR1 is SQVTM, CDR2 ANQGSEA. The CDR3 runs to 13 residues.

This clone showed up just once. This rearrangement joins TRBV5-1 to TRBJ2-7; TRBD1 agrees at 9 bases. V lost 4 bases to trimming and J lost 3 bases; unmatched junction nucleotides: 8. The germline CDR1 and CDR2 sequences are SGHRS and YFSETQ. This CDR3 spans 15 amino acids. CDR3 DNA: TGCGCCAGCAGCATTGCCGGGACAGGGAGCTACGAGCAGTACTTC. It codes for CASSIAGTGSYEQYF.

The sample holds many counts of this clone. The DNA of the CDR3 is TGTGCCAGCAGGGGCACACCGAGTAATTCACCCCTCCACTTT. Translating it yields CASRGTPSNSPLHF. This chain links TRBV6-6 with TRBJ1-6, with D uncertain. Germline V gives CDR1 MNHNY, CDR2 SVGAGI (reference sequence). The CDR3 contains 14 residues. The V end lost 6 bases, the J end lost 6 bases, and 12 bases lay between the germline ends.

The chain links TRBV6-4 to TRBJ2-1; D call uncertain. Germline V lookup: CDR1 MRHNA, CDR2 SNTAGT. The CDR3 is 15 residues long. V was trimmed by 4 bases and J by 0 bases, leaving 10 bases between them. The CDR3 DNA sequence: TGTGCCAGCAGTGTCAGCCCATACTCCTACAATGAGCAGTTCTTC. It is translated as CASSVSPYSYNEQFF.

V and J are TRBV9 and TRBJ2-5; 10 bases are shared with TRBD2. This CDR3 has 15 amino acids. Per germline, CDR1 SGDLS and CDR2 YYNGEE. The V segment lost 6 bases and the J segment 1 base; nucleotides outside the gene matches: 6. In nucleotides, the CDR3 is TGTGCCAGCACGGCTAGCGGGGGCATCCAAGAGACCCAGTACTTC. Amino acid sequence: CASTASGGIQETQYF.

Only a few counts were recorded for this clone. V usage is TRBV2 and J usage is TRBJ1-6; 12 nucleotides agree with TRBD1. Germline assignment: CDR1 SNHLY and CDR2 FYNNEI. This CDR3 is built from 17 residues. The V and J ends lost 3 bases and 6 bases, in that order; junction bases with no gene match: 6. The CDR3 loop reads CASSERGQGAGNSPLHF. CDR3 coding DNA: TGTGCCAGCAGTGAGAGGGGACAGGGGGCGGGTAATTCACCCCTCCACTTT.

This chain joins TRBV6-6 and TRBJ2-2; D is unresolved. The length of the CDR3 is 15 residues. CDR1 is MNHNY and CDR2 is SVGAGI in the germline V gene (reference sequence). The V and J ends lost 3 bases and 4 bases respectively, with 12 bases between them. As DNA, the CDR3 is TGTGCCAGCAGTTATGCGACGGACGGCACCGGGGAGCTGTTTTTT. Translating it yields CASSYATDGTGELFF.

The gene calls are TRBV18 and TRBJ1-4; the match to TRBD1 covers 8 bases. Germline V gene sequence: CDR1 KGHSH, CDR2 LQKENI. With V trimmed by 0 bases and J by 8 bases, 5 bases remained unmatched. The CDR3 is made up of 15 amino acids. Written as DNA, the CDR3 is TGTGCCAGCTCACCACCCCAGGGGGCGCGGGAAAAACTGTTTTTT. Translating gives CASSPPQGAREKLFF.

This clone was detected once. The rearrangement uses TRBV5-6 and TRBJ2-5; perhaps TRBD2 as D (6 bases). There are 16 residues in the CDR3. V lost 0 bases and J lost 3, with 15 bases in between. The germline gives CDR1 SGHDT, CDR2 YYEEEE. The CDR3 loop is CASSLVFGTGKETQYF. The CDR3 nucleotides are TGTGCCAGCAGCTTGGTGTTTGGGACTGGAAAAGAGACCCAGTACTTC.

This clone occurred a few times. The chain couples TRBV2 to TRBJ1-2; D remains unclear. CDR1 is SNHLY, CDR2 FYNNEI, per germline. The germline V and J ends were trimmed by 6 bases and 7 bases, with 15 bases remaining between them. This CDR3 region has 13 residues. DNA for the CDR3: TGTGCCAGCAGCGGGCAAGAGATCGGTGGCTACACCTTC. It is translated as CASSGQEIGGYTF.

The table lists this clone with many counts. The chain joins TRBV9 to TRBJ2-1, with D maybe TRBD1 (5 bases). The V and J ends lost 0 bases and 6 bases respectively, with 13 bases between them. Per the germline V gene, CDR1 is SGDLS and CDR2 is YYNGEE. The CDR3 is 15 amino acids. CDR3 in DNA: TGTGCCAGCAGCGTAGGATCGGCAGGGCCCAATGAGCAGTTCTTC. Translated, it gives CASSVGSAGPNEQFF.

A few counts support this clone. V gene TRBV29-1 combines with J gene TRBJ1-2; unclear D gene. Trimming pared 1 base from V and 0 bases from J, leaving 12 bases between. Germline values: CDR1 SQVTM, CDR2 ANQGSEA. The CDR3 sequence is 15 residues long. The CDR3 loop reads CSVEVLGSPNYGYTF. CDR3 bases: TGCAGCGTTGAAGTGCTGGGGTCCCCTAACTATGGCTACACCTTC.

This clone was seen more than once but under ten times. This rearrangement joins TRBV6-1 to TRBJ1-2, with 8 positions matching TRBD1. The V gene's germline CDR1 is MNHNS and CDR2 SASEGT. V shed 11 bases, J shed 6 bases, and the junction held 2 bases outside the gene matches. The CDR3 is made up of 10 amino acids. The CDR3, as DNA: TGTGCCTCCAGGGGGCATGGCTACACCTTC. Translation: CASRGHGYTF.

The rearrangement joins TRBV6-5 to TRBJ2-7; TRBD2 is a possible D gene (6 bases). The germline V gene has CDR1 MNHEY and CDR2 SVGAGI. The CDR3 loop spans 16 amino acids. Trimming pared 0 bases from V and 6 bases from J, leaving 18 bases between. DNA of the CDR3: TGTGCCAGCAGTTACTCCGCGGGGATTGGGGCGAGCGAGCAGTACTTC. This translates into CASSYSAGIGASEQYF.

The chain uses TRBV7-9 and TRBJ2-7; 7 bases line up with TRBD2. Trimming took 4 bases from V and 4 from J; bases not matched to a gene: 4. Per the germline V gene, CDR1 is SEHNR and CDR2 is FQNEAQ (reference sequence). The CDR3 consists of 13 residues. For the CDR3, the DNA is TGTGCCAGCAGCTCCCGGGGACTATACGAGCAGTACTTC. Its protein is CASSSRGLYEQYF.

The chain is built from TRBV4-3 and TRBJ2-1; TRBD1 might be the D (5 bases). With 0 bases removed from V and 4 bases from J, the gap between germline ends came to 13 bases. The CDR3 has 16 residues. CDR1 is LGHNA, CDR2 YSLEER, per germline. The CDR3 nucleotides read TGCGCCAGCAGCCAAGAAGGGGCAGTCACTTACAATGAGCAGTTCTTC. Translating gives CASSQEGAVTYNEQFF.

This rearrangement joins TRBV15 to TRBJ1-3; 7 bases match TRBD1. V was pared by 3 bases and J by 2 bases, with 13 bases of the junction left unmatched. The germline CDR1 and CDR2 sequences are LNHNV and YYDKDF (reference sequence). This CDR3 is built from 18 residues. CDR3 amino acids: CATSSDLSRQGTGNTIYF. The CDR3 bases are TGTGCCACCAGCAGCGATTTATCGAGACAGGGAACTGGAAACACCATATATTTT.

This clone was detected a few times. This chain links TRBV18 with TRBJ1-1, with D uncertain. Trimming left V 3 bases short and J 1 base short, with 15 bases between. The CDR3 spans 16 residues. Germline V gene lookup returns CDR1 KGHSH and CDR2 LQKENI. DNA for the CDR3: TGTGCCAGCTCACCTAAGGACGCGACTAGGAACACTGAAGCTTTCTTT. It encodes CASSPKDATRNTEAFF.

The chain recombines TRBV5-1 with TRBJ2-5; 9 bases align to TRBD1. Germline V gene data show CDR1 as SGHRS and CDR2 as YFSETQ. The CDR3 extends over 15 amino acids. The ends lost 4 bases at V and 4 bases at J; junction bases unmatched: 8. CDR3 in DNA: TGCGCCAGCAGCCAACAGGGGGCAGGGGGAGAGACCCAGTACTTC. The encoded protein is CASSQQGAGGETQYF.

The chain is built from TRBV1 and TRBJ2-7; the DNA was not compared with TRBD2, the D call given in the table. TRBV1 is reported as a pseudogene. CDR3 size: 18 residues. In DNA, the CDR3 is TGCACCAGCAGCCAAGAGGCCACGGAGGGAGGGAGGGGATTCGAGCAGTACTTC. As protein: CTSSQEATEGGRGFEQYF.

This chain joins TRBV7-6 and TRBJ1-1; D gene ambiguous. V lost 3 bases and J 4 bases, leaving 15 bases between the germline ends. CDR3 size: 15 residues. Germline CDR1 is SGHVS and CDR2 is FNYEAQ. The CDR3, as DNA: TGTGCCAGCAGCTTCGGTGCGGGCGCGGGCACTGAAGCTTTCTTT. This translates into CASSFGAGAGTEAFF.

This clone showed up just a few times. At one end the junction does not follow the germline gene, possibly because of a read error. The J gene is TRBJ2-5, the V gene TRBV7-6; 7 bases map to TRBD1. Germline CDR1 reads SGHVS; CDR2 reads FNYEAQ. The length of the CDR3 is 14 residues. As DNA, the CDR3 is TGTGCCAGCAGCTTAGTCGGGACAGCAGAGGCCCAGTACTTC. Its translation: CASSLVGTAEAQYF.

The rearrangement uses TRBV2 and TRBJ1-6, with unresolved D. The CDR3 has 15 residues. V was clipped by 7 bases and J by 7 bases, with 17 bases between them. Germline V CDR1 and CDR2: SNHLY, FYNNEI. This CDR3 is CASTPDGLGNSPLHF. The CDR3 DNA is TGTGCCAGCACCCCCGATGGATTGGGGAATTCACCCCTCCACTTT.

A single count supports this clone. V usage is TRBV5-1 and J usage is TRBJ2-3; 7 bases are a match to TRBD2. In germline, CDR1 is SGHRS, CDR2 YFSETQ. The V gene end was trimmed by 2 bases and the J gene end by 2 bases; junction bases not matched to a gene: 8. This CDR3 is built from 16 residues. CDR3 loop: CASSFRAGSITDTQYF. The CDR3 DNA follows: TGCGCCAGCAGCTTCCGAGCGGGGTCTATCACAGATACGCAGTATTTT.